This TCR beta chain was recorded in a study of blood T cell repertoires in COVID-19. Overall study: Samples of COVID-19 (acute and convalescent) were obtained from the United States, Italy and Spain. PBMCs, B-cell-depleted T cells, or T cells were the source of the cDNA or gDNA that made up the material.

Original handling: From reference gene primer amplification, estimates of nucleated cell counts were derived. The method was immunoSEQ multiplex PCR; TCRdb's version includes in-frame clones alone and lacks a portion of them. Clone size and the V and J calls come from that table; the DNA yielded D and trimming. The table has about 210,000 clones, around 86% seen once; the top ten hold approximately 3%. CDR1 MNHEY and CDR2 SVGAGI come from the germline V gene. CDR3 length equals 15 residues. Trimming at V came to 11 bases and at J to 9 bases, leaving 15 bases not matched to a gene. This TCR came from a man aged 55 to 69 with acute or convalescent COVID-19. This chain joins TRBV6-5 and TRBJ2-1; 11 bases fit TRBD2. The sample was peripheral blood. The CDR3 protein is CAGAKGLAVRAEQFF. CDR3 coding DNA: TGTGCCGGCGCAAAGGGACTAGCGGTAAGGGCTGAGCAGTTCTTC.